One and the same sample provided the 13 T cell receptor beta chains below, sequenced in a study of T cells in Graves' hyperthyroidism and ophthalmopathy. Using RNA transcripts as the source, TCR beta CDR3 regions were amplified. A set of HTBI primers served as the primers for a first-round RT-PCR of the TCR CDR3. TCRdb passed the multiplex PCR reads through MiXCR, listing each CDR3 protein once. The repertoire has about 350,000 distinct CDR3 sequences, roughly 20% of them found once; the top ten carry around 16%. Sequenced sample: blood. These receptors all stem from a woman aged 40 to 50 with Graves' ophthalmopathy.

This clonotype showed up many times. The CDR3, as DNA: TGTGCCAGCAGCTTCTCAGGGGTCCTCGGAGAGACCCAGTACTTC. Translated: CASSFSGVLGETQYF. The gene calls are TRBV7-3 and TRBJ2-5, with D perhaps matching TRBD1 (6 bases). The V and J ends lost 3 bases and 4 bases respectively, with 15 bases between them. The CDR3 totals 15 residues. Germline CDR1 SGHTA, CDR2 FQGTGA.

This clonotype came up a few times. The V and J genes are TRBV4-2 and TRBJ2-1; 8 nucleotides line up with TRBD1. V lost 4 bases, J lost 7 bases, and 6 bases stayed unmatched. Germline lookup yields CDR1 LGHNA and CDR2 YNFKEQ. CDR3 length: 14 residues. This chain's CDR3 is CASSRGQGGNEQFF. For the CDR3, the DNA is TGTGCCAGCAGCCGCGGACAGGGCGGGAATGAGCAGTTCTTC.

There are many counts of this clonotype. DNA of the CDR3: TGTGCCAGCAGTTACTTTGCAGGGGCGGCCTACGAGCAGTACTTC. Its translation: CASSYFAGAAYEQYF. The chain has TRBV6-5 and TRBJ2-7; weak D call: TRBD1 (6 bases). V was pared by 1 base and J by 2 bases, with 12 bases between. This CDR3 is 15 amino acids long. Per the germline V gene, CDR1 is MNHEY and CDR2 is SVGAGI.

This clonotype was picked up a small number of times. This could be a read error, since a much larger clone is one nucleotide away. The chain couples TRBV11-2 to TRBJ2-7; D might be TRBD1 (5 bases). The CDR3 spans 15 residues. The V end was cut by 1 base, the J end by 3 bases, with 13 bases between. Germline V gene sequence: CDR1 SGHAT, CDR2 FQNNGV. CDR3 sequence: CASSLGAGIIYEQYF. CDR3 coding DNA: TGTGCCAGCAGCTTAGGGGCAGGGATCATCTACGAGCAGTACTTC.

This clonotype was seen ten or more times. This sequence joins TRBV3-1 and TRBJ2-2, with 8 bases fitting TRBD1. J gave up 5 bases and V 8 bases, and 4 bases lay outside the gene matches. The germline V gene encodes CDR1 LGHDT and CDR2 YNNKEL (reference sequence). This CDR3 comprises 13 residues. The CDR3 sequence: CASGGQGTGELFF. The CDR3 DNA reads as TGTGCCAGCGGCGGACAGGGAACCGGGGAGCTGTTTTTT.

This clonotype was observed at least ten times. The CDR3 nucleotides read TGTGCCAGCAGCCCCCTGAGGGGGACAGGGAGATCTAACTATGGCTACACCTTC. Protein: CASSPLRGTGRSNYGYTF. The chain combines TRBV6-6 with TRBJ1-2; 9 bases map to TRBD1. The CDR3 contains 18 residues. CDR1 and CDR2 from the germline V gene are MNHNY and SVGAGI (reference sequence). Trimming cost V 6 bases and J 0 bases; bases outside gene matches: 14.

This clonotype was counted a few times. The chain employs TRBV4-3 and TRBJ2-7; 9 bases map to TRBD1. After removal of 0 bases from V and 5 bases from J, the junction contained 8 bases not matched to a gene. Germline V gene data show CDR1 as LGHNA and CDR2 as YSLEER. This CDR3 contains 16 residues. This chain's CDR3 is CASSQDGTGIKNEQYF. CDR3 DNA: TGCGCCAGCAGCCAAGACGGGACAGGGATTAAGAACGAGCAGTACTTC.

This clonotype was recorded many times. The J gene is TRBJ2-4, the V gene TRBV2; D is ambiguous. Germline V lookup: CDR1 SNHLY, CDR2 FYNNEI. The CDR3 has 11 residues. Trimming cost V 8 bases and J 0 bases, with 2 bases left between them. This chain's CDR3 is CASLAKNIQYF. CDR3 bases: TGTGCCAGCCTAGCCAAAAACATTCAGTACTTC.

The sample holds a few counts of this clonotype. This rearrangement joins TRBV3-1 to TRBJ1-2, with 9 bases that match TRBD1. Germline loops: CDR1 LGHDT, CDR2 YNNKEL (reference sequence). The J segment lost 7 bases and the V segment lost 2 bases, leaving 11 bases of the junction unmatched. The CDR3 consists of 16 residues. For the CDR3, the DNA is TGTGCCAGCAGCCAAACCGGGACAGGGACCTTCCGTGGCTACACCTTC. Protein product: CASSQTGTGTFRGYTF.

The table lists this clonotype with many counts. The chain is built from TRBV27 and TRBJ2-7; D is possibly TRBD1 or TRBD2 (5 bases each). Germline V gene lookup returns CDR1 MNHEY and CDR2 SMNVEV (reference sequence). Trimming removed 6 bases at V and 3 bases at J, with 18 bases between. This CDR3 contains 15 residues. The CDR3 is CASSPSRGPLYEQYF. The CDR3 DNA sequence: TGTGCCAGCAGCCCCTCAAGGGGACCCCTCTACGAGCAGTACTTC.

V usage is TRBV4-3 and J usage is TRBJ1-2; 9 bases agree with TRBD1. This CDR3 has 17 amino acids. The trim removed 2 bases at V and 4 bases at J, leaving 11 bases unmatched. Germline CDR1 LGHNA, CDR2 YSLEER. This CDR3 is CASSQPGQGQSVYGYTF. The DNA of the CDR3 is TGCGCCAGCAGCCAACCGGGACAGGGTCAGTCGGTCTATGGCTACACCTTC.

This clonotype was observed many times. This chain uses TRBV11-2 with TRBJ1-2, with D possibly matching TRBD1 (5 bases). V lost 5 bases and J 2 bases, leaving 12 bases between the germline ends. The germline V gene has CDR1 SGHAT and CDR2 FQNNGV. This CDR3 comprises 14 residues. The CDR3 nucleotides are TGTGCCAGCAGCCCGGGACTTGCGAACTATGGCTACACCTTC. This sequence encodes CASSPGLANYGYTF.

There are many counts of this clonotype. This chain links TRBV12-3 or TRBV12-4 with TRBJ2-7; no clear D. The CDR3 is 13 residues long. The ends were cut back, 6 bases at V and 4 bases at J, with 13 bases in the middle. DNA of the CDR3: TGTGCCAGCAGCGACGGAAAAAATTACGAGCAGTACTTC. Its translation: CASSDGKNYEQYF.